The source of this T cell receptor beta chain is a study of chemoradiotherapy in HPV16-positive cancers. Study in general: Functional T-cell assays on a couple of HPV16-positive patients' cells defined candidate HPV-specific clones and common TCR motifs. Findings and limits, study-wide: During treatment, candidate HPV-specific clones and E7-related motifs expanded in tumor.

Samples were taken several times over chemoradiotherapy. Germline V gene sequence: CDR1 LGHNA, CDR2 YNFKEQ. V was cut by 3 bases and J by 2 bases, with 26 bases left in between. The CDR3 is 20 amino acids. This clone rates as large. Its antigen remains unknown. Clones were sequenced by immunoSEQ multiplex PCR, and TCRdb holds only the in-frame ones, with some missing. The repertoire holds about 3,900 clones, with around four fifths as singletons. This TCR derives from a human donor with HPV-associated anogenital cancer. The V call is TRBV4-2, the J call TRBJ2-4; D uncertain. The sample consisted of tumor tissue, taken from a patient who underwent chemoradiotherapy. The CDR3 DNA follows: TGTGCCAGCAGCCACCAAACCGGCAGCGAAATAGGAAATCCCAAAAACATTCAGTACTTC. Its translation: CASSHQTGSEIGNPKNIQYF.